This note documents a single T cell receptor (beta chain) sequence. Its antigen is as yet unknown. This may be a read error: a much more frequent sequence differs by one nucleotide. The record originates from a study of response to subunit inactivated influenza vaccine. Notes on the study in general: Few additional T cells are recruited per seasonal influenza vaccination, authors suggested.

V lost 4 bases to trimming and J lost 9 bases; unmatched junction nucleotides: 5. CDR3 length: 12 amino acids. Germline CDR1 reads SQVTM; CDR2 reads ANQGSEA. One entry per CDR3 protein results from TCRdb running MiXCR on the RT-PCR reads. The data contain under 750,000 distinct CDR3 sequences, approximately 12% of them singletons. This TCR was recovered from a man aged 45-65 years who received an inactivated influenza vaccine. Sequenced material: PBMCs from blood, taken on the day of vaccination. V gene TRBV29-1 combines with J gene TRBJ2-7, with 11 bases fitting TRBD2. Here the CDR3 reads CSVASGRNAQYF. For the CDR3, the DNA is TGCAGCGTTGCTAGCGGGAGGAACGCGCAGTACTTC.